A single sample is the source of the 8 T cell receptor beta chains below, sequenced in a study of T cells in localized non-small cell lung cancer. Measured with immunoSEQ multiplex PCR; TCRdb has only the in-frame clones, and not every one. The sample yields tens of thousands of clones, approximately 90% seen once. This specimen consisted of peripheral blood, obtained before any cancer treatment. All receptors derive from a female donor aged 60 or older with stage II squamous cell lung carcinoma.

The genes are TRBV9 and TRBJ2-4; 7 bases are shared with TRBD2. CDR3 length: 16 amino acids. The ends lost 3 bases at V and 0 bases at J; junction bases unmatched: 6. Germline CDR1 and CDR2: SGDLS and YYNGEE. The DNA of the CDR3 is TGTGCCAGCAGCGAGGGGAGGGACCGAGCCAAAAACATTCAGTACTTC. The encoded protein is CASSEGRDRAKNIQYF.

The chain has TRBV4-3 and TRBJ1-2; 9 bases line up with TRBD1. J gave up 5 bases and V 0 bases, and 16 bases lay outside the gene matches. CDR3 length equals 19 residues. Germline V lookup: CDR1 LGHNA, CDR2 YSLEER. DNA for the CDR3: TGCGCCAGCAGCCAAGAGGTTTACAGGGGGCGCGATGGGATATATGGCTACACCTTC. Amino acids: CASSQEVYRGRDGIYGYTF.

The genes are TRBV6-6 and TRBJ2-7; the D is unclear. Trimming shortened V by 5 bases and J by 7 bases, and 9 bases separated the two germline ends. CDR3 length: 11 amino acids. CDR1 is MNHNY and CDR2 is SVGAGI in the germline V gene (reference sequence). CDR3 in amino acids: CASSTVTEQYF. In nucleotides, the CDR3 is TGTGCCAGCAGTACCGTGACAGAGCAGTACTTC.

The chain recombines TRBV19 with TRBJ1-5; D perhaps matches TRBD1 (5 bases). V gave up 5 bases and J gave up 2 bases, with 16 bases separating them. The germline gives CDR1 LNHDA, CDR2 SQIVND (reference sequence). There are 16 residues in the CDR3. The CDR3 here is CASSARGRGGNQPQHF. CDR3 in DNA: TGTGCCAGTAGTGCACGTGGGAGGGGAGGCAATCAGCCCCAGCATTTT. Looking up the rest from reference TRBV19 and TRBJ1-5 gives the full variable domain: DGGITQSPKYLFRKEGQNVTLSCEQNLNHDAMYWYRQDPGQGLRLIYYSQIVNDFQKGDIAEGYSVSREKKESFPLTVTSAQKNPTAFYLCASSARGRGGNQPQHFGDGTRLSIL.

The V and J genes are TRBV2 and TRBJ2-2, with a tentative D call TRBD2 (6 bases). The V end lost 6 bases, the J end lost 7 bases, and 18 bases lay between the germline ends. Germline V lookup: CDR1 SNHLY, CDR2 FYNNEI. This CDR3 comprises 15 residues. CDR3 residues: CASSVTAGKGGELFF. CDR3 nucleotides: TGTGCCAGCAGCGTGACGGCGGGGAAGGGCGGGGAGCTGTTTTTT.

This chain connects TRBV7-6 to TRBJ2-1, with 11 bases fitting TRBD2. V lost 3 bases, J lost 3 bases, and 4 bases stayed unmatched. CDR1 is SGHVS, CDR2 FNYEAQ, per germline. The CDR3 spans 16 residues. Written as DNA, the CDR3 is TGTGCCAGCAGCTTGGCCGGGACTAGCGGCTACAATGAGCAGTTCTTC. Its protein product is CASSLAGTSGYNEQFF.

CDR3 in amino acids: CASSVGGLAGSTDTQYF. The DNA for the CDR3 is TGTGCCAGCAGCGTAGGCGGGCTAGCCGGGTCCACAGATACGCAGTATTTT. V is TRBV9 and J is TRBJ2-3, with TRBD2 as a possible D gene (5 bases). The CDR3 totals 17 residues. Germline V CDR1 and CDR2: SGDLS, YYNGEE. The V and J ends lost 0 bases and 2 bases respectively, with 16 bases between them.

This clone was seen a single time. The rearrangement joins TRBV14 to TRBJ2-7, with D maybe TRBD2 (5 bases). Trimming cost V 5 bases and J 3 bases, with 17 bases left between them. The CDR3 has 15 amino acids. Looked up from germline, CDR1 is SGHDN and CDR2 is FVKESK. CDR3 amino acids: CASSESGSPFYEQYF. CDR3 nucleotides: TGTGCCAGCAGCGAGTCGGGGAGCCCTTTCTACGAGCAGTACTTC.